This T cell receptor beta chain derives from a study of shared clonotypes between healthy human individuals. Study-wide points: Clonotype sharing levels among donors were expected to vary with sequencing depth. Estimated richness values were generally larger in naive subsets than in memory subsets.

V gave up 5 bases and J gave up 1 base, with 4 bases separating them. Germline V gene lookup returns CDR1 SGHRS and CDR2 YFSETQ. The CDR3 is made up of 13 amino acids. It was across several immunoSEQ plates that each subset's genomic DNA was evenly split. The authors loaded approximately 220 ng DNA, around 32,000 T cell genomes, into sorted-subset replicate PCRs. The assay was immunoSEQ multiplex PCR, and TCRdb's table has in-frame clones only and misses some. The table has around 720,000 clones, around 73% seen once; the top ten hold around 2%. As for this clone: Its antigen is as yet unknown.

The sequenced material came from memory CD4+ T cells sorted from blood. Described subset: CD45RA-negative fraction. The TCR sequence derives from a woman aged 25-40 years in good health. J is TRBJ2-6 and V is TRBV5-1; D ambiguous. This chain's CDR3 is CASRGSGANVLTF. In nucleotides, the CDR3 is TGCGCCAGCAGGGGGTCTGGGGCCAACGTCCTGACTTTC.